Listed here are 26 T cell receptor beta chains from one sample, sequenced in a study of cytomegalovirus exposure and HLA in healthy donors. Vbeta (60) and Jbeta (13) primers were used in the PCR. Method: immunoSEQ multiplex PCR; TCRdb's copy keeps in-frame clones and lacks some. In the table there are some 190,000 clones, around 86% of which are singletons. Sequenced sample: PBMCs. Receptors originate from a woman under 30 in good health and CMV-seronegative.

The CDR3 DNA reads as TGTGCCAGCTCAGTGGGACTAGCGGGAGGCGGGGAGACCCAGTACTTC. Translated: CASSVGLAGGGETQYF. The chain joins TRBV2 to TRBJ2-5, with 15 nucleotides matching TRBD2. Trimming removed 8 bases from V and 5 bases from J; junction bases left unmatched: 9. The germline gives CDR1 SNHLY, CDR2 FYNNEI. The CDR3 is made up of 16 amino acids.

The genes are TRBV14 and TRBJ2-7; TRBD2 matches 11 bases. Germline V gives CDR1 SGHDN, CDR2 FVKESK. Losses at the gene ends were 1 base for V and 3 bases for J; bases not matched to a gene: 8. CDR3 size: 17 residues. The CDR3 sequence: CASSQGQPGLAGYEQYF. The CDR3 coding sequence is TGTGCCAGCAGCCAAGGTCAGCCCGGACTAGCGGGCTACGAGCAGTACTTC.

The chain uses TRBV10-3 and TRBJ1-4; 9 bases align to TRBD1. The CDR3 is 15 amino acids. With 0 bases clipped from V and 6 bases from J, the junction kept 2 bases outside the gene matches. Germline V gives CDR1 ENHRY, CDR2 SYGVKD. The CDR3 spells CAISESGTGYEKLFF. As DNA, the CDR3 is TGTGCCATCAGTGAGTCAGGGACAGGGTATGAAAAACTGTTTTTT.

The J gene is TRBJ2-1, the V gene TRBV11-2; D is perhaps TRBD1 (6 bases). The CDR3 is 16 amino acids. Germline CDR1 reads SGHAT; CDR2 reads FQNNGV. Trimming stripped 5 bases from V and 3 bases from J, with 17 bases between. CDR3 residues: CASSVSSWGLYNEQFF. CDR3 nucleotide sequence: TGTGCCAGCAGCGTTTCTAGCTGGGGGCTCTACAATGAGCAGTTCTTC.

The chain couples TRBV19 to TRBJ1-1, with 8 nucleotides matching TRBD1. The CDR3 extends over 13 amino acids. The germline V gene has CDR1 LNHDA and CDR2 SQIVND (reference sequence). The V and J ends lost 6 bases and 3 bases, in that order; junction bases with no gene match: 3. The CDR3 loop reads CASSQGADTEAFF. The CDR3 nucleotides read TGTGCCAGTAGCCAGGGGGCGGACACTGAAGCTTTCTTT. Looking up the rest from reference TRBV19 and TRBJ1-1 gives the full variable domain: DGGITQSPKYLFRKEGQNVTLSCEQNLNHDAMYWYRQDPGQGLRLIYYSQIVNDFQKGDIAEGYSVSREKKESFPLTVTSAQKNPTAFYLCASSQGADTEAFFGQGTRLTVV.

The chain has TRBV5-6 and TRBJ2-3; 7 nucleotides align to TRBD2. Germline CDR1 SGHDT, CDR2 YYEEEE. The CDR3 runs 14 residues. Trimming took 0 bases from V and 4 from J; bases not matched to a gene: 2. Here the CDR3 reads CASSLGGGADTQYF. CDR3 nucleotide sequence: TGTGCCAGCAGCTTGGGGGGAGGGGCAGATACGCAGTATTTT. Together with reference TRBV5-6 and TRBJ2-3, the CDR3 gives the full variable domain: DAGVTQSPTHLIKTRGQQVTLRCSPKSGHDTVSWYQQALGQGPQFIFQYYEEEERQRGNFPDRFSGHQFPNYSSELNVNALLLGDSALYLCASSLGGGADTQYFGPGTRLTVL.

The V call is TRBV5-3, the J call TRBJ1-6, with unresolved D. TRBV5-3 is placed among ORFs of uncertain function. This CDR3 has 18 amino acids. The V and J ends lost 4 bases and 6 bases respectively, with 23 bases between them. In nucleotides, the CDR3 is TGTGCCAGAAGCGTGAGGAGTAGGAGGGCCCTTCCTAATTCACCCCTCCACTTT. The encoded protein is CARSVRSRRALPNSPLHF.

Only a few counts were recorded for this clone. This sequence joins TRBV7-6 and TRBJ2-2, with a tentative D call TRBD1 (8 bases). Germline values: CDR1 SGHVS, CDR2 FNYEAQ. Trimming took 8 bases from V and 6 from J, leaving 25 bases between them. The CDR3 spans 17 residues. The CDR3: CASYPAGQGAQPGELFF. The DNA of the CDR3 is TGTGCCAGCTACCCAGCGGGGCAGGGGGCGCAACCCGGGGAGCTGTTTTTT.

The chain uses TRBV4-1 and TRBJ1-6; the D is unclear. Trimming pared 0 bases from V and 10 bases from J, leaving 13 bases between. The germline V gene has CDR1 MGHRA and CDR2 YSYEKL. The CDR3 runs to 15 residues. CDR3 region: CASSQDQRDDSPLHF. The CDR3 nucleotides are TGCGCCAGCAGCCAAGATCAACGGGATGACTCACCCCTCCACTTT.

V is TRBV5-1 and J is TRBJ2-3; maybe TRBD1 (6 bases). This CDR3 spans 14 amino acids. Trimming removed 4 bases at V and 4 bases at J, with 13 bases between. Germline CDR1 reads SGHRS; CDR2 reads YFSETQ. The CDR3 bases are TGCGCCAGCAGCAGTGGACAGACCCCAGATACGCAGTATTTT. This codes for CASSSGQTPDTQYF.

The J gene is TRBJ2-7, the V gene TRBV27; tentative D call: TRBD1 (6 bases). Per germline, CDR1 MNHEY and CDR2 SMNVEV (reference sequence). V dropped 5 bases and J dropped 0 bases, with 17 bases sitting between them. This CDR3 is 16 amino acids long. CDR3 sequence: CASSKSGVLSSYEQYF. The CDR3 DNA reads as TGTGCCAGCAGTAAATCAGGGGTTCTTAGCTCCTACGAGCAGTACTTC.

A few counts support this clone. The chain has TRBV19 and TRBJ1-1, with D perhaps TRBD1 (5 bases). The germline gives CDR1 LNHDA, CDR2 SQIVND (reference sequence). CDR3 length equals 15 residues. Trimming pared 2 bases from V and 3 bases from J, leaving 13 bases between. CDR3 bases: TGTGCCAGTAGTATAACCGGGGGTCGGGACACTGAAGCTTTCTTT. Protein product: CASSITGGRDTEAFF.

V gene TRBV5-6 combines with J gene TRBJ1-6; 7 bases are shared with TRBD1. The CDR3 contains 15 residues. V trimming: 3 bases; J trimming: 10 bases; junction bases outside the gene matches: 10. Germline V gene lookup returns CDR1 SGHDT and CDR2 YYEEEE. CDR3 sequence (DNA): TGTGCCAGCAGCTGGGCCGACAGGGAAAGATCACCCCTCCACTTT. Translation gives CASSWADRERSPLHF.

As regards this clone: The sample carries other DNA sequences with the same CDR3. The J gene is TRBJ1-3, the V gene TRBV4-1; D ambiguous. The CDR3 length is 18 residues. From germline, CDR1 is MGHRA and CDR2 YSYEKL. Trimming removed 0 bases from V and 0 bases from J, with 15 bases in between. CDR3 sequence: CASSQDMWQLSSGNTIYF. The CDR3 DNA reads as TGCGCCAGCAGCCAAGATATGTGGCAGTTATCCTCTGGAAACACCATATATTTT.

The gene calls are TRBV28 and TRBJ1-6; D unclear. The germline CDR1 and CDR2 sequences are MDHEN and SYDVKM. Trimming shortened V by 3 bases and J by 4 bases, and 13 bases separated the two germline ends. This CDR3 comprises 16 residues. CDR3 region: CASSFMRELYNSPLHF. The CDR3 nucleotides read TGTGCCAGCAGTTTCATGAGAGAATTATATAATTCACCCCTCCACTTT.

Comment on this clone: A read error may produce the germline difference seen at one junction end. The chain couples TRBV25-1 to TRBJ2-7; 7 bases are a match to TRBD1. The length of the CDR3 is 12 residues. Germline V gives CDR1 MGHDK, CDR2 SYGVNS. CDR3 bases: TGTGCCAGCAGTGACTCCCCGGACAGGATCAGGTTC. This codes for CASSDSPDRIRF.

This chain connects TRBV5-1 to TRBJ2-1; possibly TRBD2 for D (6 bases). The CDR3 totals 15 residues. The germline gives CDR1 SGHRS, CDR2 YFSETQ. Deletions cut 9 bases from V and 0 bases from J, with 16 bases between. This chain's CDR3 is CATRPGESSYNEQFF. The CDR3 nucleotides are TGCGCCACCCGGCCGGGGGAGAGCTCCTACAATGAGCAGTTCTTC.

This chain connects TRBV30 to TRBJ2-5; 8 bases line up with TRBD1. The J call is uncertain, as TRBJ2-7 better fits the DNA end. The germline V gene has CDR1 GTSNPN and CDR2 SVGIG (reference sequence). CDR3 length: 12 residues. CDR3 coding DNA: TGTGCCTGGAGCGGACAGGGCCACGAGCAGTACTTC. It encodes CAWSGQGHEQYF.

This clone has only a few counts. The chain combines TRBV6-4 with TRBJ1-4, with 8 bases lining up with TRBD1. Germline trimming cut 6 bases from V and 3 bases from J; bases unmatched to any gene: 6. This CDR3 comprises 15 residues. Germline V gene data show CDR1 as MRHNA and CDR2 as SNTAGT. The CDR3 sequence is CASSLQGGANEKLFF. CDR3 nucleotides: TGTGCCAGCAGCCTACAGGGGGGTGCTAATGAAAAACTGTTTTTT.

This clone was picked up one time. The rearrangement joins TRBV6-5 to TRBJ2-1; 8 positions match TRBD1. Germline CDR1 and CDR2: MNHEY and SVGAGI. The CDR3 extends over 15 amino acids. The V and J ends lost 3 bases and 3 bases, in that order; junction bases with no gene match: 4. The CDR3 region is CASSYQGAGYNEQFF. CDR3 in DNA: TGTGCCAGCAGTTATCAGGGGGCCGGCTACAATGAGCAGTTCTTC.

The chain links TRBV11-1 to TRBJ2-2; 11 bases fit TRBD2. Germline V lookup: CDR1 SGHAT, CDR2 FQDESV (reference sequence). J lost 0 bases, V lost 5 bases, and 11 bases had no gene match. This CDR3 is 19 amino acids long. CDR3 in DNA: TGTGCCAGCAGCATAGGACAGGGACTAGCGGCCTCGAACACCGGGGAGCTGTTTTTT. Translating gives CASSIGQGLAASNTGELFF.

The gene calls are TRBV28 and TRBJ1-5; TRBD1 is a possible D gene (6 bases). Germline CDR1 MDHEN, CDR2 SYDVKM. CDR3 length equals 13 residues. Trimming took off 8 bases at V and 3 bases at J, with 11 bases between the two ends. Here the CDR3 DNA reads TGTGCCAGCCGACAGGTATCCAATCAGCCCCAGCATTTT. Encoded protein: CASRQVSNQPQHF.

This clone was counted between two and nine times. The rearrangement links TRBV7-2 to TRBJ2-7, with TRBD2 matching 8 bases. Trimming at V came to 4 bases and at J to 7 bases, leaving 9 bases not matched to a gene. The germline V gene encodes CDR1 SGHTA and CDR2 FQGNSA. The CDR3 spans 14 residues. CDR3 in DNA: TGTGCCAGCAGCTGGCAAGCGGGAGTGGAGGAGCAGTACTTC. Translated, it gives CASSWQAGVEEQYF.

This clone is a singleton in its sample. This rearrangement joins TRBV6-5 to TRBJ2-2, with D perhaps TRBD1 (6 bases). This CDR3 has 15 amino acids. With 8 bases removed from V and 5 bases from J, the gap between germline ends came to 18 bases. Germline CDR1 reads MNHEY; CDR2 reads SVGAGI. The CDR3, as DNA: TGTGCCAGCGGCGATCCGGGACATATAACCGGGGAGCTGTTTTTT. Amino acids: CASGDPGHITGELFF.

V gene TRBV29-1 combines with J gene TRBJ1-1, with D perhaps TRBD1 (6 bases). Between the trimmed V and J ends, which lost 5 bases and 0 bases, there was a span of 16 bases. The germline V gene encodes CDR1 SQVTM and CDR2 ANQGSEA. CDR3 length equals 15 residues. The CDR3 DNA reads as TGCAGCGTTACAAACAGGGCCCCTATGAACACTGAAGCTTTCTTT. Protein product: CSVTNRAPMNTEAFF. Combining the CDR3 with reference TRBV29-1 and TRBJ1-1 gives the whole variable domain SAVISQKPSRDICQRGTSLTIQCQVDSQVTMMFWYRQQPGQSLTLIATANQGSEATYESGFVIDKFPISRPNLTFSTLTVSNMSPEDSSIYLCSVTNRAPMNTEAFFGQGTRLTVV.

This rearrangement joins TRBV29-1 to TRBJ2-1, with 10 bases matching TRBD2. This CDR3 spans 15 amino acids. Germline loops: CDR1 SQVTM, CDR2 ANQGSEA. The junction had 5 bases not matched to a gene; V was cut back by 3 bases and J by 3 bases. In DNA form, the CDR3 reads TGCAGCGTTGATGGGCTAGCGGGAGACTACAATGAGCAGTTCTTC. Its protein is CSVDGLAGDYNEQFF.